This T cell receptor (beta chain) emerged from a study of shared clonotypes between healthy human individuals (dated by TCRdb to 2020 to 2022). Regarding the study in general: The cohort comprised a couple of women and a few men aged 18 to 49 years. For each donor, CD4 naive and CD4 memory were each given three plates, CD8 naive was given two plates, and CD8 memory was given one plate. The study deeply sequenced blood TCR repertoires of several healthy adults to estimate repertoire size and the extent of clonotype sharing between individuals. Libraries were prepared and TCR repertoires were sequenced by different laboratories using diverse techniques, in order to increase sequencing depth and limit assay-specific biases. Per donor, leukapheresis produced somewhere between about 0.94 and 10 billion PBMCs.

Using the deep immunoSEQ assay, multiplex PCR amplified TCR CDR3 regions from genomic DNA. Extracted genomic DNA from each cell subset was spread evenly across all wells of several immunoSEQ 96-well plates, with each plate serving as a replicate. Each replicate PCR for sorted subsets received about 180 ng genomic DNA, equal to tens of thousands of T cell genomes. Purified libraries were quantified with a Qubit 3.0 fluorometer, sized on a Bioanalyzer 2100, and re-quantified with the KAPA Library Quantification kit. Every immunoSEQ 96-well plate was sequenced on a separate single-read 150-cycle Illumina NextSeq 550 flow cell. Under the source paper's analysis protocol: Because the immunoSEQ output held only junctional sequences and lacked quality scores, the filtering could not match the filtering applied to full-length reads. To assign V/J genes and CDR3, sequences were annotated using PyIR, a Python wrapper for IgBLAST v1.9, with IMGT germline references. Reads were filtered out if the reads had weak V/J assignments (E-value above 1e-6), no CDR3, stop codons, out-of-frame junctions, or ambiguous translated residues. A V3J clonotype was defined by an identical inferred V gene, J gene, and CDR3 amino acid sequence. The percentage overlap between two repertoires was calculated by dividing the number of shared unique clonotypes by the size of the smaller repertoire. Richness of each repertoire was evaluated using RTK rarefaction, the Chao1 estimator, and Recon v2.1 estimates of unobserved clonotypes. Generation probabilities were computed with OLGA for all TCRbeta clonotypes obtained by the gDNA method from four donors. The table comes from immuneACCESS by way of TCRdb, which keeps in-frame sequences with V and J called. Part of the clones is missing from these tables; in studies checked, under half for an unresolved V gene and the rest for unknown reasons. That table is the source of V, J and clone size, and D and trimming were worked out from the DNA. Present in this sample are about 1 million clones, about 70% of which were seen just once. Around 1.4% of the sample is in the top ten clones.

Results the study describes overall, beyond this receptor: Clonotypes shared by all four sorted-subset donors showed higher generation probabilities than non-shared clonotypes. Larger estimated clonotype richness was generally found for naive subsets than for memory subsets. Only blood was sampled, and tissue TCR repertoires likely differ from those in blood. Based on pairwise subsampling, the degree of clonotype sharing among donors was expected to be affected by sequencing depth. The genetic and exposure-history diversity represented was limited by the small number of donors. Across a few donors, approximately 5% of naive CD4, roughly 3.5% of naive CD8, about 2.3% of memory CD4, and 0.4% of memory CD8 clonotypes were shared. Rarefaction of sorted-subset datasets indicated incomplete sequencing despite the large sequencing depth.

V is trimmed back by 4 bases and J by 2 bases, and the junction contains 1 base that no gene match accounts for. The CDR3 runs 14 amino acids, cysteine and phenylalanine included. Here the CDR3 DNA is all that survives: 42 bases in frame from base 1. Taken from the germline V gene, the CDR1 and CDR2 loops are SGDLS and YYNGEE. The donors were healthy, HIV-negative adults with no recently reported acute infections or vaccinations. Every donor was a Caucasian adult living in Nashville, Tennessee, USA. CD4+ T cells were enriched by magnetic negative selection, after which naive cells were positively selected on CD45RA and the negative fraction was taken as the memory subset. Blood was obtained by leukapheresis, after which PBMCs were separated by Ficoll-Histopaque density gradient centrifugation and cryopreserved in liquid nitrogen vapor phase. Analytical flow cytometry was used to check the purity and quantity of every magnetically sorted T cell population. From each sorted fraction, genomic DNA was isolated and quantified by UV absorbance on a Nanodrop 2000c.

This clone was seen once. The antigen this receptor binds is unknown. Per-nucleotide qualities are absent, and no much larger clonotype sits a single base away. This receptor was identified in a man aged 18 to 29 in good health. What was sequenced was memory CD4+ T cells sorted from blood. In the paper's terms, the cell subset or site label means: CD45RA-negative fraction. The chain joins TRBV9 to TRBJ2-7; TRBD2 fits 12 bases in the junction. The sequenced DNA is TGTGCCAGCAGCCGGACTAGCGGGACCTACGAGCAGTACTTC. This codes for CASSRTSGTYEQYF.